This T cell receptor beta chain was identified during a study of blood T cell repertoires in COVID-19. Study at large: Acute and convalescent COVID-19 samples came from the United States, Italy and Spain.

The CDR3 totals 15 residues. Trimming took 0 bases from V and 8 from J; bases not matched to a gene: 7. The germline V gene has CDR1 LGHDT and CDR2 YNNKEL (reference sequence). The data were produced by immunoSEQ multiplex PCR, yet TCRdb's version contains in-frame clones alone and is incomplete. The data show approximately 150,000 clones, 65% to 85% seen once. This TCR derives from a woman aged 70-85 years who had recovered from COVID-19. The chain uses TRBV3-1 (or the pseudogene TRBV3-2) and TRBJ1-2; TRBD1 matches at 9 bases. Material: peripheral blood. CDR3 in amino acids: CASSQDGTGLFGYTF. Here the CDR3 DNA reads TGTGCCAGCAGCCAAGATGGGACAGGGCTGTTCGGCTACACCTTC.